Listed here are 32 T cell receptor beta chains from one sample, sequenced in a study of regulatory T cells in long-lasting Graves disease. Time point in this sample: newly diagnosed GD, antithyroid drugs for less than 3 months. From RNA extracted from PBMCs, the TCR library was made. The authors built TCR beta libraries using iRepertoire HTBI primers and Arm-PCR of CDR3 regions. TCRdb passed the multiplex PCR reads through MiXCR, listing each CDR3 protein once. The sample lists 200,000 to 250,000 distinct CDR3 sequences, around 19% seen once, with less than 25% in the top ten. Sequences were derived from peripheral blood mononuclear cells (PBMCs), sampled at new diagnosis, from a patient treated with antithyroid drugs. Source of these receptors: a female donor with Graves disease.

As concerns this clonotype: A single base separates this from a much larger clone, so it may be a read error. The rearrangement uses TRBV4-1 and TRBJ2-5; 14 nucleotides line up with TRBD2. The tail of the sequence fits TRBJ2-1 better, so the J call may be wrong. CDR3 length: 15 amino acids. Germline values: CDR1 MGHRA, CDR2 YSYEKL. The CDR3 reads CASSPGLAGVDEQFF. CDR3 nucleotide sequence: TGCGCCAGCAGCCCGGGACTAGCGGGAGTAGACGAGCAGTTCTTC.

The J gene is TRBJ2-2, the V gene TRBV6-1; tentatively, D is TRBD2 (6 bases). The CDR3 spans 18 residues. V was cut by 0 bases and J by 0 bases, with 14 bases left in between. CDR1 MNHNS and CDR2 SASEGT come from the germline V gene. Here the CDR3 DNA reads TGTGCCAGCAGTGAAGCGCTTCTTGGCGGGGCGAACACCGGGGAGCTGTTTTTT. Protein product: CASSEALLGGANTGELFF.

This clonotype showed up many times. The CDR3 region is CSAREMASGYEQYF. The CDR3 DNA reads TGCAGTGCTAGAGAGATGGCTAGCGGCTACGAGCAGTACTTC. The J gene is TRBJ2-7, the V gene TRBV20-1, with 7 bases aligning to TRBD2. The germline V gene has CDR1 DFQATT and CDR2 SNEGSKA (reference sequence). V lost 0 bases and J lost 3; bases outside the gene matches: 5. The CDR3 has 14 residues.

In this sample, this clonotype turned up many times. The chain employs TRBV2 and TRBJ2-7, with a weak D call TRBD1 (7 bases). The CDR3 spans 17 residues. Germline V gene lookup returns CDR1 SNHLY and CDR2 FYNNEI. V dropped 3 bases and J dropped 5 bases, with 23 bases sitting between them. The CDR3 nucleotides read TGTGCCAGCAGTGATGACAGGGAGGACCCAGTGGGTCACGAGCAGTACTTC. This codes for CASSDDREDPVGHEQYF.

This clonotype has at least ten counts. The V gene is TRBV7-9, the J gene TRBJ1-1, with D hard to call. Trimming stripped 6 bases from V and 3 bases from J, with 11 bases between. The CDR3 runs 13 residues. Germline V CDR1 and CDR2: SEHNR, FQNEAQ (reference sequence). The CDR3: CASRWGTDTEAFF. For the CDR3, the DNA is TGTGCCAGCAGATGGGGTACCGACACTGAAGCTTTCTTT.

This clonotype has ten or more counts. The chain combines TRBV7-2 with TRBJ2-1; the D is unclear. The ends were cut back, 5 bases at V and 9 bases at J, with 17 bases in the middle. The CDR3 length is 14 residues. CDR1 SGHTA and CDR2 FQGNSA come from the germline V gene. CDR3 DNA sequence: TGTGCCAGCAGCCCAAGGACGGAGTACGGTGAGCAGTTCTTC. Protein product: CASSPRTEYGEQFF.

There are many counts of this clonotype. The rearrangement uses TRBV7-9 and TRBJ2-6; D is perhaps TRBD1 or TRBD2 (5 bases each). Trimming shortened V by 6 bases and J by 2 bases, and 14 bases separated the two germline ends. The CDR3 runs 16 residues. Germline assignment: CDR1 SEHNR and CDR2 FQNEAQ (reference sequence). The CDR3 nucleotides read TGTGCCAGCAGGGGACCCTCACTCCCTGGGGCCAACGTCCTGACTTTC. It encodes CASRGPSLPGANVLTF. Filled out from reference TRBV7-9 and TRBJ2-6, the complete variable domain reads DTGVSQNPRHKITKRGQNVTFRCDPISEHNRLYWYRQTLGQGPEFLTYFQNEAQLEKSRLLSDRFSAERPKGSFSTLEIQRTEQGDSAMYLCASRGPSLPGANVLTFGAGSRLTVL.

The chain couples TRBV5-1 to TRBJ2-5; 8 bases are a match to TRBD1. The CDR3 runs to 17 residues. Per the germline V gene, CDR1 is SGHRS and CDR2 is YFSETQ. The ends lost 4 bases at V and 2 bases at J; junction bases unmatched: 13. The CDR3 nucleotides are TGCGCCAGCAGCGCAGGGGCAGGGGGCTTTCCACAAGAGACCCAGTACTTC. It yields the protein CASSAGAGGFPQETQYF.

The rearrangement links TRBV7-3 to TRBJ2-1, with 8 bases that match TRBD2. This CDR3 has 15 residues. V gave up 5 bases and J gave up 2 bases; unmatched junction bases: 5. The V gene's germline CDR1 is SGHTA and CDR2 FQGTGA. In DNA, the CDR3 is TGTGCCAGCAGCGAACTAGCGGCCCCCTACAATGAGCAGTTCTTC. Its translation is CASSELAAPYNEQFF.

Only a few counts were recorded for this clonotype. CDR3 amino acids: CSVSRTTEAFF. CDR3 sequence (DNA): TGCAGCGTCTCCCGGACAACTGAAGCTTTCTTT. V usage is TRBV29-1 and J usage is TRBJ1-1; maybe TRBD1 (5 bases). The CDR3 loop spans 11 amino acids. Trimming removed 6 bases from V and 5 bases from J, with 10 bases in between. Per the germline V gene, CDR1 is SQVTM and CDR2 is ANQGSEA.

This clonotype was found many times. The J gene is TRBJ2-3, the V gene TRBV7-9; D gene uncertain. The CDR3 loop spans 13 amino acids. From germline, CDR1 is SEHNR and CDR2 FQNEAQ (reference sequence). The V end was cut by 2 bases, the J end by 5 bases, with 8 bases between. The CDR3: CASSLSTRDTQYF. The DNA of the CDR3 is TGTGCCAGCAGCTTATCTACACGAGATACGCAGTATTTT.

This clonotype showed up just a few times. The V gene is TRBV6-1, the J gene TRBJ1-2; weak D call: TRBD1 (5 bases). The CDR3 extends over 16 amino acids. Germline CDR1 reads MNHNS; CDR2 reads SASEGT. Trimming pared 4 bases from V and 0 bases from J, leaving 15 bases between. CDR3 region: CASSGDLMSSNYGYTF. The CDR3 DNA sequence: TGTGCCAGCAGTGGGGACCTGATGTCCTCTAACTATGGCTACACCTTC.

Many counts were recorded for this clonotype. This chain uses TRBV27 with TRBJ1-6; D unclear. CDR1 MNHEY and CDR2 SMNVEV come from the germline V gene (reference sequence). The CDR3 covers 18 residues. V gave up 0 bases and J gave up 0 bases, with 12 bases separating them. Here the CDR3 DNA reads TGTGCCAGCAGTTTATCGTCAGGCCTGAGCTCCTATAATTCACCCCTCCACTTT. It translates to CASSLSSGLSSYNSPLHF.

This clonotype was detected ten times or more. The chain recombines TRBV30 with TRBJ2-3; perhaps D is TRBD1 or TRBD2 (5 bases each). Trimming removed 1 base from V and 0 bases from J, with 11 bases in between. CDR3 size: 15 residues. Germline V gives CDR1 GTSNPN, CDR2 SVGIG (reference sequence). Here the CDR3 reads CAWSEGTSSTDTQYF. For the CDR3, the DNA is TGTGCCTGGAGTGAGGGGACCTCGAGCACAGATACGCAGTATTTT.

The CDR3 DNA sequence: TGCGCCAGCAGCCACCCGGCGGTGGCAGGGGGCAACTATGGCTACACCTTC. Translating it yields CASSHPAVAGGNYGYTF. The chain is built from TRBV4-1 and TRBJ1-2; TRBD1 agrees at 8 bases. The germline gives CDR1 MGHRA, CDR2 YSYEKL. The V segment lost 3 bases and the J segment 2 bases; nucleotides outside the gene matches: 11. The CDR3 has 17 amino acids.

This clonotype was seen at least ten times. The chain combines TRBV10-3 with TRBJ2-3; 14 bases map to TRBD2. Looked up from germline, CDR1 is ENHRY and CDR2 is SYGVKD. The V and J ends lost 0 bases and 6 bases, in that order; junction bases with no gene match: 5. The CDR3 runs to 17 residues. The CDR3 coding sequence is TGTGCCATCAGTGAGTCGGGACTAGCGGGAGCAAGGGATACGCAGTATTTT. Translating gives CAISESGLAGARDTQYF.

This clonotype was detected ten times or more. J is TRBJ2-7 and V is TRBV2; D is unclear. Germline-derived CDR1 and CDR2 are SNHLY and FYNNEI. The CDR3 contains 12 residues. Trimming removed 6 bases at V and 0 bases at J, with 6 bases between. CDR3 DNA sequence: TGTGCCAGCAGGAGAGCCTCCTACGAGCAGTACTTC. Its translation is CASRRASYEQYF.

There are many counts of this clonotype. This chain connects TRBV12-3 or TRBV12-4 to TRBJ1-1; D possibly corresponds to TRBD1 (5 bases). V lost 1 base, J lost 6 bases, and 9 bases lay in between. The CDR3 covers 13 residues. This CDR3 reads CASSLGGVAEAFF. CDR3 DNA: TGTGCCAGCAGTTTAGGAGGGGTCGCTGAAGCTTTCTTT.

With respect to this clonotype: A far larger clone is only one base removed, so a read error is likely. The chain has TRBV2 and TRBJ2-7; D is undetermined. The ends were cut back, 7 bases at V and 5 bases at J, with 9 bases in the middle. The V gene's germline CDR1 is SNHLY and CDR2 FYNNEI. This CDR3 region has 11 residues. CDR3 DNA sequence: TGTGCCAGCAAACGCCCGGACGAGCAGTACTTC. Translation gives CASKRPDEQYF.

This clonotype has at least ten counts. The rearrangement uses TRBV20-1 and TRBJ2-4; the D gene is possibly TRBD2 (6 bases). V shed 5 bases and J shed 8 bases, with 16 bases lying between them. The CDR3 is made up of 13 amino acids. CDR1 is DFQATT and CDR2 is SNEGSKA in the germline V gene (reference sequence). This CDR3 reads CSAPLSGEDIQYF. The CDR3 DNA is TGCAGTGCTCCCCTTTCCGGGGAGGACATTCAGTACTTC.

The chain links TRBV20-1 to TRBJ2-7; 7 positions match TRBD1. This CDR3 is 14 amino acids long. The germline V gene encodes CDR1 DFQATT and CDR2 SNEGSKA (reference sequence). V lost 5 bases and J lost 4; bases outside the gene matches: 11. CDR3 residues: CSALTGAHEYEQYF. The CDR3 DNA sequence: TGCAGTGCTCTAACAGGGGCCCATGAGTACGAGCAGTACTTC.

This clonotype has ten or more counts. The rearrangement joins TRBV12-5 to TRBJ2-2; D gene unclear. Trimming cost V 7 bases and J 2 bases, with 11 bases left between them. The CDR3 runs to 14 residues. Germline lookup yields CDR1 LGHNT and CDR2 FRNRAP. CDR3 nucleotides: TGTGCTAGTGCCCCACCGGCTAACACCGGGGAGCTGTTTTTT. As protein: CASAPPANTGELFF.

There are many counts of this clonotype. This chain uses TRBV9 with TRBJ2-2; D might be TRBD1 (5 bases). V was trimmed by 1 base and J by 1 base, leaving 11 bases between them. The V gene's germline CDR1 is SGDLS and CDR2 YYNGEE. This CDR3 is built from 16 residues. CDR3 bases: TGTGCCAGCAGCGTACTTGACAGCAGGAACACCGGGGAGCTGTTTTTT. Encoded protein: CASSVLDSRNTGELFF.

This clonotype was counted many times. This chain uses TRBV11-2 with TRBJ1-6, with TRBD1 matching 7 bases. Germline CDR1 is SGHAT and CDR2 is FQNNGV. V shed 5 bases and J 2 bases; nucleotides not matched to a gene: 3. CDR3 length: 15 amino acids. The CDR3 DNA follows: TGTGCCAGCAGCCCCGGGACAGCCTATAATTCACCCCTCCACTTT. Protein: CASSPGTAYNSPLHF.

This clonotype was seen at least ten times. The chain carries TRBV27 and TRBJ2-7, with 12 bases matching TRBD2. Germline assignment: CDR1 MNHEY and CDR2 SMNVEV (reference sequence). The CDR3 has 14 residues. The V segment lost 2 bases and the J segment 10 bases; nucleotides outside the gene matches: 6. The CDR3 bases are TGTGCCAGCAGTTTAAGCGAACTAGCGGGAGGCCAGTACTTC. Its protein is CASSLSELAGGQYF.

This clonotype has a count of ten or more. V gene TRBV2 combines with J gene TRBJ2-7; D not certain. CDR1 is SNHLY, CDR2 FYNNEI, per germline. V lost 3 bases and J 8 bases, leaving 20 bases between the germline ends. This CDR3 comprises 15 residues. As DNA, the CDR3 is TGTGCCAGCAGTGATTCCCACGGAGCTTTGAGCCAGCAGTACTTC. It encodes CASSDSHGALSQQYF. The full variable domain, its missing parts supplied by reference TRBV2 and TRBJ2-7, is EPEVTQTPSHQVTQMGQEVILRCVPISNHLYFYWYRQILGQKVEFLVSFYNNEISEKSEIFDDQFSVERPDGSNFTLKIRSTKLEDSAMYFCASSDSHGALSQQYFGPGTRLTVT.

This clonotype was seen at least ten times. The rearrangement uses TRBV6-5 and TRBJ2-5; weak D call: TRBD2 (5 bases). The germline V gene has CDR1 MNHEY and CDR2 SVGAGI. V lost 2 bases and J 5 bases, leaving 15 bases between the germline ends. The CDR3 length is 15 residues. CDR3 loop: CASSYHESGGETQYF. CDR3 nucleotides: TGTGCCAGCAGTTACCACGAGAGCGGCGGGGAGACCCAGTACTTC.

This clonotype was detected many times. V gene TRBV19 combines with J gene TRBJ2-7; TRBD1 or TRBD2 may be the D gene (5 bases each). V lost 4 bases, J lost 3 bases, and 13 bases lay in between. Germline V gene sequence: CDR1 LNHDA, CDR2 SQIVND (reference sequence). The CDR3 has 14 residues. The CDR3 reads CASSTGATGYEQYF. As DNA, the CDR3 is TGTGCCAGTAGTACCGGGGCGACGGGCTACGAGCAGTACTTC.

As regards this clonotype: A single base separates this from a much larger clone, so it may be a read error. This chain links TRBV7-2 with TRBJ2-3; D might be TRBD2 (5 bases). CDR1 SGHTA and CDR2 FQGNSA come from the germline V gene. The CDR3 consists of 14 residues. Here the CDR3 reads CAGSVPGYTDTQYF. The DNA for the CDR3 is TGTGCCGGCAGCGTACCGGGATACACAGATACGCAGTATTTT.

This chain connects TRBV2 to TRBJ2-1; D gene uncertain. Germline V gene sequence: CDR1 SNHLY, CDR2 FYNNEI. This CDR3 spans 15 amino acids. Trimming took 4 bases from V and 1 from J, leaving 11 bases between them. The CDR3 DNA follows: TGTGCCAGCAGTGGACCCACCTCGTCCTACAATGAGCAGTTCTTC. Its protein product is CASSGPTSSYNEQFF. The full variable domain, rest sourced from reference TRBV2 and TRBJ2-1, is EPEVTQTPSHQVTQMGQEVILRCVPISNHLYFYWYRQILGQKVEFLVSFYNNEISEKSEIFDDQFSVERPDGSNFTLKIRSTKLEDSAMYFCASSGPTSSYNEQFFGPGTRLTVL.

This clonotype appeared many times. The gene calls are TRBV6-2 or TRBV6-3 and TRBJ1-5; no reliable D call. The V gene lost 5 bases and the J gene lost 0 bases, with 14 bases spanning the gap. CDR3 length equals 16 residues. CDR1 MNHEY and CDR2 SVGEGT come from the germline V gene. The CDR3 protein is CASSDNHRPSNQPQHF. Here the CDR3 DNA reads TGTGCCAGCAGTGACAATCACAGACCTAGCAATCAGCCCCAGCATTTT.

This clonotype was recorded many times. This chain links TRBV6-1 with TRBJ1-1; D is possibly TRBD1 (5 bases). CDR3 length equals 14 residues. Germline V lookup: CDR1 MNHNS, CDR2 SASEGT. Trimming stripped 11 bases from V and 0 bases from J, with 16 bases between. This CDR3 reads CAVGSTALNTEAFF. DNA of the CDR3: TGTGCCGTAGGATCGACAGCCCTGAACACTGAAGCTTTCTTT.